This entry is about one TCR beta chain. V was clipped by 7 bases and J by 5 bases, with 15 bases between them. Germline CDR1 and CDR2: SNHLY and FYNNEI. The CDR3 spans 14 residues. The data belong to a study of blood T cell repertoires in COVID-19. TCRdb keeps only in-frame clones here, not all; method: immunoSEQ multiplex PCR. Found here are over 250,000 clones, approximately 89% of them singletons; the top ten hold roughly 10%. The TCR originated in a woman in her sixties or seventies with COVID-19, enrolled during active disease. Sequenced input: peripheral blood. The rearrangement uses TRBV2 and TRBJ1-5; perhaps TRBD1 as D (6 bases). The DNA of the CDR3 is TGTGCCAGCACCCCCGAACAGGGCTATCAGCCCCAGCATTTT. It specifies CASTPEQGYQPQHF. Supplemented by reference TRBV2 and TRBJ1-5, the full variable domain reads EPEVTQTPSHQVTQMGQEVILRCVPISNHLYFYWYRQILGQKVEFLVSFYNNEISEKSEIFDDQFSVERPDGSNFTLKIRSTKLEDSAMYFCASTPEQGYQPQHFGDGTRLSIL.